Below, 15 T cell receptor beta chains from the same sample are listed, as sequenced in a study of blood T cell repertoires in COVID-19. Produced via immunoSEQ multiplex PCR; TCRdb's table is partial and in-frame only. The table has a few hundred thousand clones, approximately 79% seen once. Sequenced sample: peripheral blood. The receptors originated from a human donor in a cohort sampled during active COVID-19.

CDR3 DNA: TGTGCCAGCAGAGGACAGCCCTTTAGGGGCGAGCAGTACTTC. Encoded protein: CASRGQPFRGEQYF. This chain joins TRBV27 and TRBJ2-7, with D perhaps TRBD1 (6 bases). The CDR3 runs to 14 residues. Germline-derived CDR1 and CDR2 are MNHEY and SMNVEV (reference sequence). Trimming shortened V by 6 bases and J by 6 bases, and 18 bases separated the two germline ends.

The rearrangement uses TRBV18 and TRBJ1-2; D is perhaps TRBD1 (6 bases). Germline CDR1 reads KGHSH; CDR2 reads LQKENI. This CDR3 region has 12 residues. V lost 1 base to trimming and J lost 8 bases, with 8 bases between them. The CDR3 nucleotides are TGTGCCAGCTCACCACAGGACAGAGGCTACACCTTC. Protein: CASSPQDRGYTF.

The chain has TRBV6-6 and TRBJ2-1; D gene ambiguous. The V gene's germline CDR1 is MNHNY and CDR2 SVGAGI (reference sequence). V was trimmed by 7 bases and J by 6 bases, leaving 7 bases between them. This CDR3 is 11 amino acids long. CDR3 protein: CASIAINEQFF. For the CDR3, the DNA is TGTGCCAGCATTGCTATCAATGAGCAGTTCTTC.

The chain links TRBV18 to TRBJ2-7; D unresolved. Trimming shortened V by 3 bases and J by 2 bases, and 8 bases separated the two germline ends. Germline loops: CDR1 KGHSH, CDR2 LQKENI. This CDR3 contains 13 residues. This CDR3 reads CASSPQDAYEQYF. CDR3 nucleotide sequence: TGTGCCAGCTCACCTCAGGATGCCTACGAGCAGTACTTC.

The V gene is TRBV11-2, the J gene TRBJ2-1; 7 bases agree with TRBD2. Trimming took 4 bases from V and 4 from J; bases not matched to a gene: 16. From germline, CDR1 is SGHAT and CDR2 FQNNGV. The CDR3 has 18 residues. The CDR3 DNA reads as TGTGCCAGCAGCTGGATGGGACTACTAACTAGCGAGTACAATGAGCAGTTCTTC. Translated, it gives CASSWMGLLTSEYNEQFF.

J is TRBJ1-1 and V is TRBV18; 9 nucleotides line up with TRBD1. This CDR3 comprises 15 residues. With 2 bases clipped from V and 0 bases from J, the junction kept 1 base outside the gene matches. The V gene's germline CDR1 is KGHSH and CDR2 LQKENI. DNA for the CDR3: TGTGCCAGCTCACCAGACAGGGGGTTGAACACTGAAGCTTTCTTT. As protein: CASSPDRGLNTEAFF.

V and J are TRBV6-5 and TRBJ2-1; a possible D gene is TRBD1 (6 bases). Between the trimmed V and J ends, which lost 3 bases and 9 bases, there was a span of 15 bases. Per the germline V gene, CDR1 is MNHEY and CDR2 is SVGAGI. This CDR3 has 14 residues. The CDR3 loop is CASSYNREIGEQFF. The CDR3 bases are TGTGCCAGCAGTTATAACAGGGAAATCGGTGAGCAGTTCTTC.

The chain joins TRBV20-1 to TRBJ2-7, with D maybe TRBD1 (6 bases). CDR1 and CDR2 from the germline V gene are DFQATT and SNEGSKA (reference sequence). The CDR3 runs 11 residues. The CDR3 loop is CAPGANYEQYF. DNA of the CDR3: TGCGCCCCAGGGGCCAATTACGAGCAGTACTTC.

This clone was counted a single time. This sequence joins TRBV9 and TRBJ1-2; the D gene is possibly TRBD1 (5 bases). V was pared by 4 bases and J by 5 bases, with 18 bases between. The germline V gene encodes CDR1 SGDLS and CDR2 YYNGEE. The CDR3 has 15 amino acids. The chain's CDR3 is CASSLLRGSRYGYTF. The DNA for the CDR3 is TGTGCCAGCAGCCTTTTGCGGGGGAGTCGGTATGGCTACACCTTC.

CDR3 DNA sequence: TGTGCCAGCAGCCAAGACAGGGGCGGTGGGGACGAGCAGTACTTC. This codes for CASSQDRGGGDEQYF. V and J are TRBV4-2 and TRBJ2-7, with a tentative D call TRBD1 (6 bases). Deletions cut 0 bases from V and 5 bases from J, with 14 bases between. This CDR3 is 15 amino acids long. CDR1 LGHNA and CDR2 YNFKEQ come from the germline V gene.

V is TRBV2 and J is TRBJ1-5; TRBD1 matches at 9 bases. J was trimmed by 6 bases and V by 4 bases; bases with no gene match: 10. CDR3 length: 16 amino acids. CDR1 is SNHLY, CDR2 FYNNEI, per germline. The CDR3 DNA is TGTGCCAGCAGTGGATTAGTAGGGACAGGGTTTCAGCCCCAGCATTTT. Its protein is CASSGLVGTGFQPQHF.

The chain joins TRBV4-3 to TRBJ2-7, with 8 positions matching TRBD1. The V gene's germline CDR1 is LGHNA and CDR2 YSLEER. V lost 4 bases and J lost 3; bases outside the gene matches: 5. The CDR3 sequence is 14 residues long. CDR3 loop: CASSPNTGGYEQYF. The CDR3 DNA is TGCGCCAGCAGCCCTAACACAGGGGGCTACGAGCAGTACTTC.

V gene TRBV7-2 combines with J gene TRBJ2-3, with a possible D match to TRBD2 (9 bases). CDR1 and CDR2 (germline): SGHTA, FQGNSA. Trimming shortened V by 4 bases and J by 4 bases, and 18 bases separated the two germline ends. CDR3 length: 16 residues. In DNA form, the CDR3 reads TGTGCCAGCAGCTCAGGGGGCGGGAGGGCGGCAGATACGCAGTATTTT. It yields the protein CASSSGGGRAADTQYF.

V is TRBV28 and J is TRBJ2-7, with 7 positions matching TRBD2. Germline V gives CDR1 MDHEN, CDR2 SYDVKM. CDR3 length: 15 amino acids. The trim removed 4 bases at V and 2 bases at J, leaving 8 bases unmatched. The CDR3 loop reads CASSSTSPSPYEQYF. The CDR3 DNA reads TGTGCCAGCAGTTCGACTAGCCCCAGTCCCTACGAGCAGTACTTC.

The chain links TRBV25-1 to TRBJ1-3, with 9 bases lining up with TRBD1. Germline lookup yields CDR1 MGHDK and CDR2 SYGVNS. CDR3 length equals 17 residues. V lost 5 bases, J lost 1 base, and 9 bases stayed unmatched. The CDR3 loop reads CASSKTTGGSSGNTIYF. The CDR3 DNA reads as TGTGCCAGCAGTAAAACGACAGGGGGTTCGTCTGGAAACACCATATATTTT.